This T cell receptor (beta chain) came from a study of T-cell memory formation after mild COVID-19. CDR3 length: 15 amino acids. CDR1 is MDHEN and CDR2 is SYDVKM in the germline V gene. V lost 3 bases to trimming and J lost 2 bases; unmatched junction nucleotides: 7. This clonotype was seen a handful of times. The antigen remains undetermined. Findings of the study overall: Later expanders leaned CD4+, whereas day 15 to 85 contracting clones were balanced CD4/CD8.

Using its own MiXCR run on the 5' RACE reads, TCRdb lists one record per CDR3 protein. The sample has under 300,000 distinct CDR3 sequences, 15% to 20% seen once. The rearrangement links TRBV28 to TRBJ2-7; 7 nucleotides align to TRBD1. The source material was PBMCs or a T cell subset sorted from them (not recorded which). The TCR originated in a man aged 18 to 30 who had mild COVID-19 (a few samples of this study predate the infection). Cell type and time point are not known. CDR3: CASSFQGETPYEQYV. The CDR3, as DNA: TGTGCCAGCAGTTTTCAGGGGGAAACTCCCTACGAGCAGTACGTC.